This TCR beta chain was sequenced in a study of T cells after yellow fever vaccination (dated by TCRdb to about 2019). As for the study more broadly: The SMART-Seq v4 Ultra Low Input RNA kit was used to prepare libraries from fractions with low cell numbers. Blood was drawn at multiple timepoints before and after primary and secondary immunization, with bulk PBMC replicates and cell subsets isolated. To follow T-cell clones before and after primary and booster YFV17D yellow fever vaccination, bulk TCR alpha and beta repertoires were sequenced over time. The cohort comprised two healthy male donors, one aged 18 to 29 and one aged 30 to 40 years. The paper's findings and limits, for the study overall: Only a couple of donors were included in the study, so the extent to which the findings can be generalized is limited. A small share of clonotypes occurred in both CD4 and CD8 compartments, likely arising from convergent recombination. The secondary T-cell response was weaker than the primary response but faster, peaking on day 5 instead of day 15. Because abundant contaminating clonotypes from the bulk population could be contained in FACS-sorted repertoires, computational filtering was required. After the booster, most of the clones that had expanded following primary vaccination were detected again (about 95% of CD4 and roughly 88% of CD8), which suggests that memory was broadly maintained.

This specimen's treatment or condition label, interpreted: live attenuated yellow fever vaccine strain. PBMCs were isolated from peripheral blood using a standard Ficoll-Paque protocol. Dynabeads CD4 and CD8 positive selection kits were used to isolate the CD4 and CD8 T-cell fractions. RNA was extracted with TriZol from bulk PBMCs, CD4 and CD8 fractions, and dextramer-positive and dextramer-negative fractions. There are many counts of this clonotype. Its antigen specificity is not known. No quality values exist for individual bases; no much larger clone is one base distant. The CDR3, from cysteine to phenylalanine, totals 14 residues. Only the CDR3 part of the read is kept: 42 bases, read in frame from the first base. The junction carries 16 bases between V and J, which are trimmed by 6 bases and 6 bases respectively. TCRdb names Illumina NovaSeq 6000 as the instrument used. TCR cDNA was made using 5'RACE template switching, a step that added a universal primer site and unique molecular identifiers. cDNA synthesis was primed from both the TCR alpha and TCR beta constant segments. Library amplification used two PCR steps, and the second PCR step added sample barcodes and sequencing adapters. Libraries were sequenced on Illumina HiSeq 2500 (2x100 bp) or NovaSeq (2x150 bp). As for how the authors treated the data: MIGEC handled demultiplexing of reads and collapsing into UMI consensus sequences, while MiXCR performed V(D)J alignment. Clonotypes responding to the vaccine were identified with edgeR on replicate PBMC samples, with the criteria of FDR below 0.01 and a log2 fold change above 5 up to day 15. Each bulk clonotype was labeled CD4 or CD8 based on which sequenced repertoire, CD4 or CD8, contained the clonotype at higher abundance. TCRdb reran the public reads through fastp at Q25 and MiXCR, keeping productive beta chains. Rows matching on CDR3 protein sequence are summarized as one entry with the most common DNA and genes. The V and J calls and clone size come from TCRdb's table, not from the authors' own analysis. Recorded for this sample are some 220,000 distinct CDR3 sequences; around 3.1% of them occurred a single time. The ten largest clones add up to around 3% of the sample.

Sequences were derived from CD4+ T cells sorted from PBMCs, sampled 10 days after the yellow fever booster vaccination. The receptor was isolated from a young man who received the YFV17D yellow fever vaccine. The rearrangement combines TRBV12-3 or TRBV12-4 with TRBJ2-3; TRBD1 might be the D gene, on 6 matching bases. The CDR3 region has the sequence CASSPSGGEDTQYF. In nucleotide form, the sequence is TGTGCCAGCAGCCCCTCTGGGGGCGAGGATACGCAGTATTTT.